The present entry profiles one TCR beta chain with its context. This clone showed up just a few times. Its recognized antigen is unknown. No base quality values were provided; no much bigger clone lies one nucleotide off. The immunoSEQ Assay, a bias-controlled multiplex PCR, was used to amplify TCRbeta CDR3 regions from genomic DNA. The paper's processing steps were these. Within the assay, amplification of reference gene primers was used to estimate how many nucleated cells each sample contained. To quantify the absolute abundance of each unique TCRbeta CDR3 rearrangement, sequence reads were collapsed and filtered. For each sample, productive Simpson clonality was calculated as the square root of Simpson's diversity index over productive rearrangements. The table comes from immuneACCESS by way of TCRdb, which keeps in-frame sequences with V and J called. Part of the clones is missing from these tables; in studies checked, under half for an unresolved V gene and the rest for unknown reasons. Clone size and V and J calls were adopted from that table, with D and trimming inferred from the DNA. The sample table shows 200,000 to 250,000 clones, and approximately 86% are seen once. The leading ten clones occupy more than 2.5% of the sample.

A second Seattle source provided samples from volunteer blood donors who had recovered from COVID-19. Each collaborating institution followed its own protocols to collect whole blood in K2EDTA tubes. For TCRbeta analysis, collaborators shipped samples as frozen whole blood, isolated PBMCs, or DNA extracted from either of those sample types. The CDR3 runs 15 amino acids, cysteine and phenylalanine included. Only CDR3 DNA is held: 45 bases, read in frame from base 1. Sequences SGHRS (CDR1) and YFSETQ (CDR2) are obtained from the germline V gene. Trimming takes 4 bases from V and 3 bases from J, and the germline ends sit 14 bases apart. The data belong to a study of blood T cell repertoires in COVID-19 (dated by TCRdb to about 2020). For context, the study as a whole: Samples from collaborators originated in the United States, Italy and Spain and spanned both the acute and convalescent phases of COVID-19. Samples came from the ongoing ImmuneRACE study (first 160 participants) plus 1,254 subjects from 6 global collaborators. The material from the prospective study consisted of cDNA or gDNA derived from T cells, B-cell-depleted T cells, or PBMCs. The repertoires were made available in a free public database intended to serve as a resource for research on the immune response to SARS-CoV-2. Where available, HLA class I and class II types were obtained from metadata supplied by the sample provider rather than from assay-based typing. Nearly every sample came with metadata listing a de-identified subject ID, COVID-19 status, age in years and sex. The dataset comprised deeply sampled blood TCRbeta repertoires from subjects exposed to, actively infected with, or recovered from COVID-19. Study-level results and caveats: How much clinical and demographic metadata was included differed by source and by participant, and the metadata was provided uncurated.

Sequenced material: peripheral blood. The TCR comes from a woman in her 30s who had recovered from COVID-19. The chain is made from TRBV5-1 and TRBJ1-5; the D gene is perhaps TRBD1, from 5 matching bases. CDR3 sequence: CASSTWGEPNQPQHF. In nucleotide form, the sequence is TGCGCCAGCAGCACTTGGGGGGAGCCCAATCAGCCCCAGCATTTT. Here the CDR3 is joined to the reference TRBV5-1 and TRBJ1-5 genes, and the full variable domain is: KAGVTQTPRYLIKTRGQQVTLSCSPISGHRSVSWYQQTPGQGLQFLFEYFSETQRNKGNFPGRFSGRQFSNSRSEMNVSTLELGDSALYLCASSTWGEPNQPQHFGDGTRLSIL.